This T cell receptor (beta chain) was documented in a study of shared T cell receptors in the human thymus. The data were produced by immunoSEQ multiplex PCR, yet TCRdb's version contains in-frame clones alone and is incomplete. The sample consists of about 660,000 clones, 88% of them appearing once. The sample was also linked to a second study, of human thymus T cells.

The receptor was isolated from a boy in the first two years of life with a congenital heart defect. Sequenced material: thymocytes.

Written as DNA, the CDR3 is TGTGCCAGCAGTGAAGTAGCGGGAGGGCCGGCTTATCGGAATGAGCAGTTCTTC. It specifies CASSEVAGGPAYRNEQFF. This chain connects TRBV2 to TRBJ2-1, with 11 nucleotides matching TRBD2. The CDR3 contains 18 residues. V lost 1 base and J lost 7; bases outside the gene matches: 12. Per germline, CDR1 SNHLY and CDR2 FYNNEI.